This is a list of T cell receptor beta chains from one sample in a study of CD4 T cells in relation to SARS-CoV-2 and coronaviruses. Produced via immunoSEQ multiplex PCR; TCRdb's table is partial and in-frame only. The repertoire has 50,000 to 70,000 clones, about nine tenths of them found once; the top ten carry more than 1.5%. Input material: memory CD4+ T cells from PBMCs. These receptors were taken from a human donor in good health. The CDR3 runs from the conserved cysteine through the conserved F or W. D genes are given only for firm matches. Some rows mark clone size as missing; the rest say once, few, many or name a class of expanded clone.

>TRBJ1-3|.|.|TRBV4-1
TGCGCCAGCAGCCAAGATCCGGGGCCCAGCTCTGGAAACACCATATATTTT
CASSQDPGPSSGNTIYF
>TRBJ1-4|.|.|TRBV12-2
TGTGCAAGTCGCTTAGTGTTTGCGGAACGGGGATATGAAAAACTGTTTTTT
CASRLVFAERGYEKLFF
>TRBJ1-1|.|.|TRBV7-9
TGTGCCAGCAGCGAAAGTCACAGAAACACTGAAGCTTTCTTT
CASSESHRNTEAFF
>TRBJ1-2|.|.|TRBV21-1
TGTGCCAGCAGCAAAAAGCCGGACAGGGGAATCGGCTACACCTTC
CASSKKPDRGIGYTF
>TRBJ2-1|.|.|TRBV5-4
TGTGCCAGCAGCTCCCCCAAGGGGTACAATGAGCAGTTCTTC
CASSSPKGYNEQFF
>TRBJ1-2|.|.|TRBV9
TGTGCCAGCAGCCTCGGACGGAGCGGCTATGGCTACACCTTC
CASSLGRSGYGYTF
>TRBJ1-5|.|.|TRBV9
TGTGCCAGCAGCGCCGACGGATTGAGCAATCAGCCCCAGCATTTT
CASSADGLSNQPQHF
>TRBJ2-3|.|.|TRBV7-9
TGTGCCAGCAGCTTAGTAGCGACCAGCACAGATACGCAGTATTTT
CASSLVATSTDTQYF
>TRBJ1-2|TRBD1|.|TRBV10-3
TGTGCCATCGGAGGACAGGGGGCTGACTATGGCTACACCTTC
CAIGGQGADYGYTF
>TRBJ2-3|.|.|TRBV5-5
TGTGCCAGCGGGGATCTCACAGATACGCAGTATTTT
CASGDLTDTQYF
>TRBJ1-5|.|.|TRBV30
TGTGCCTGGAGTGTAGTTTTGGGGGCCGATCCCCAGCATTTT
CAWSVVLGADPQHF
>TRBJ2-1|TRBD2|.|TRBV5-1
TGCGCCAGCAGCTTGTTTGGGACTAGCGAATACAATGAGCAGTTCTTC
CASSLFGTSEYNEQFF
>TRBJ2-3|TRBD2|.|TRBV6-2/TRBV6-3
TGTGCCAGCAGTTACCGGGGGGTATGGACAGATACGCAGTATTTT
CASSYRGVWTDTQYF
>TRBJ1-4|TRBD1|.|TRBV18
TGTGCCAGCTCACCAGACCAGGGGGCGGTCGGTGAAAAACTGTTTTTT
CASSPDQGAVGEKLFF
>TRBJ2-7|.|.|TRBV6-1
TGTGCCAGCAGTGAAAGGGAGCAGGCACAATACGAGCAGTACTTC
CASSEREQAQYEQYF
>TRBJ2-7|.|once|TRBV7-3
TGTGCCAGCAGCCCAACGGCAGGCTCCTACGAGCAGTACTTC
CASSPTAGSYEQYF
>TRBJ2-1|.|.|TRBV6-2/TRBV6-3
TGTGCCAGCAGTTATCGTACTGAGCAGTTCTTC
CASSYRTEQFF
>TRBJ2-3|TRBD2|.|TRBV5-1
TGCGCCAGCAGCTTGACGGCTAGCGGGGCAGATACGCAGTATTTT
CASSLTASGADTQYF
>TRBJ1-1|.|.|TRBV5-4
TGTGCCAGCAGCTTCCGGGTGGGCATGAACACTGAAGCTTTCTTT
CASSFRVGMNTEAFF
>TRBJ2-5|TRBD1|few|TRBV5-1
TGCGCCAGCAGCTTACAGGGGGCGGGGGAGACCCAGTACTTC
CASSLQGAGETQYF
>TRBJ1-1|.|.|TRBV18
TGTGCCAGCTCACCACAGGGGGTGGGGAACACTGAAGCTTTCTTT
CASSPQGVGNTEAFF
>TRBJ1-1|.|.|TRBV14
TGTGCCAGCAGCCAGCTTCAGTACATGAACACTGAAGCTTTCTTT
CASSQLQYMNTEAFF
>TRBJ2-1|.|.|TRBV5-4
TGTGCCAGCAGCCGCGCCCTTGAGCAGTTCTTC
CASSRALEQFF
>TRBJ1-2|.|.|TRBV29-1
TGCAGCGTTGAAGTGACGCGGAACTATGGCTACACCTTC
CSVEVTRNYGYTF
>TRBJ2-2|.|once|TRBV19
TGTGCCAGTAGTCCCCCCCTGTCGCGGGGAGGACCCGGGGAGCTGTTTTTT
CASSPPLSRGGPGELFF
>TRBJ2-7|TRBD1|.|TRBV18
TGTGCCAGCTCATCTTTAGGGACAGGGGGATACGAGCAGTACTTC
CASSSLGTGGYEQYF
>TRBJ1-2|.|.|TRBV3-1/TRBV3-2
TGTGCCAGCAGCCAGAGAGGAGGACTTGGCTACACCTTC
CASSQRGGLGYTF
>TRBJ2-2|.|.|TRBV7-3
TGTGCCAGCAGCCCCCGGCCAGTGGGCAGGGTTGACACCGGGGAGCTGTTTTTT
CASSPRPVGRVDTGELFF
>TRBJ2-1|TRBD2|.|TRBV10-1
TGCGCCAGCAGTGACATAGCGGGAGGGCCTAAAAATGAGCAGTTCTTC
CASSDIAGGPKNEQFF
>TRBJ1-4|.|once|TRBV6-1
TGTGCCAGCAGTGAACATCGGGGGTTGGATGAAAAACTGTTTTTT
CASSEHRGLDEKLFF
>TRBJ2-7|TRBD1|.|TRBV28
TGTGCCAGCAGCCGGTCGGCAGGGGGCTCCTACGAGCAGTACTTC
CASSRSAGGSYEQYF
>TRBJ1-2|TRBD1|.|TRBV30
TGTGCCTGGAGTCTACAGGGGGCTTATGGCTACACCTTC
CAWSLQGAYGYTF
>TRBJ2-2|TRBD2|.|TRBV6-2/TRBV6-3
TGTGCCAGCAGTTACACTCGGGGGACTATCAACACCGGGGAGCTGTTTTTT
CASSYTRGTINTGELFF
>TRBJ2-2|TRBD2|.|TRBV5-1
TGCGCCAGCAGCGGGGGAGGGGCGCGGGACACCGGGGAGCTGTTTTTT
CASSGGGARDTGELFF
>TRBJ2-2|TRBD2|few|TRBV5-4
TGTGCCAGCAGCATGGGCGGGAGGGCCAACACCGGGGAGCTGTTTTTT
CASSMGGRANTGELFF
>TRBJ1-1|TRBD1|.|TRBV10-3
TGTGCCATCACTTCAGGGACAGGGAGCACTGAAGCTTTCTTT
CAITSGTGSTEAFF
>TRBJ2-7|.|.|TRBV7-3
TGTGCCAGCAGCCAGATCCAGGGAGGCGAGCAGTACTTC
CASSQIQGGEQYF
>TRBJ1-2|TRBD1|.|TRBV4-2
TGTGCCAGCAGCCTCTTTGGGGTCAGGGGGCTTGGAGGCTACACCTTC
CASSLFGVRGLGGYTF
>TRBJ2-7|.|.|TRBV5-4
TGTGCCAGCAGCCTCCGGTCTTTGGGGCGTCATTACGAGCAGTACTTC
CASSLRSLGRHYEQYF
>TRBJ2-1|.|.|TRBV29-1
TGCAGCGTTGCTGGGCTGAGCTCCTACAATGAGCAGTTCTTC
CSVAGLSSYNEQFF
>TRBJ2-3|TRBD2|.|TRBV18
TGTGCCAGCTCACCACTCAGTGGCGGGGGAGCGGGAGTAGCAGATACGCAGTATTTT
CASSPLSGGGAGVADTQYF
>TRBJ1-5|.|.|TRBV19
TGTGCCAGTAGTATAGAGGGACTGCGGGATCAGCCCCAGCATTTT
CASSIEGLRDQPQHF
>TRBJ2-7|TRBD1|few|TRBV2
TGTGCCGGCAGCCCAGGGGGCTCCTACGAGCAGTACTTC
CAGSPGGSYEQYF
>TRBJ2-7|TRBD2|.|TRBV18
TGTGCCAGCTCAAGCGGACTAGCGGGGGGTTACGAGCAGTACTTC
CASSSGLAGGYEQYF
>TRBJ2-7|TRBD1|.|TRBV7-3
TGTGCCAGCAGCCCCACGGGACAGGGGTACCACGAGCAGTACTTC
CASSPTGQGYHEQYF
>TRBJ2-7|TRBD2|.|TRBV9
TGTGCCAGCAGCGTGGGACTAGCGGGAGCGGGGTACGAGCAGTACTTC
CASSVGLAGAGYEQYF
>TRBJ2-5|TRBD1|.|TRBV2
TGTGCCAGCAGTGCACAACAGGGGTTAGAGACCCAGTACTTC
CASSAQQGLETQYF
>TRBJ2-3|.|.|TRBV7-2
TGTGCCAGCAGCTTGAATGGACCAGATACGCAGTATTTT
CASSLNGPDTQYF
>TRBJ1-2|TRBD1|.|TRBV5-1
TGCGCCAGCAGCGTGGACAGGGGTAACTATGGCTACACCTTC
CASSVDRGNYGYTF
>TRBJ2-3|TRBD2|.|TRBV28
TGTGCCAGCAGTTTAGCGGTACTAGCGGGAATGGATACGCAGTATTTT
CASSLAVLAGMDTQYF
>TRBJ1-3|.|once|TRBV4-3
TGCGCCAGCAGCCCTACAGGGAACTCTGGAAACACCATATATTTT
CASSPTGNSGNTIYF
>TRBJ1-2|.|few|TRBV5-6
TGTGCCAGCAGCTTGGCGCGCAGCATGGGCTATGGCTACACCTTC
CASSLARSMGYGYTF